This T cell receptor (beta chain) derives from a study of cytomegalovirus exposure and HLA in healthy donors. Study-wide context: Prior work identified some 120 million unique TCR beta sequences in 150 million to 200 million T cells. Most donors, roughly 84% of a few hundred genotyped, fell in the Caucasian-associated ancestry cluster.

Looked up from germline, CDR1 is MNHNY and CDR2 is SVGAGI (reference sequence). Trimming pared 6 bases from V and 9 bases from J, leaving 24 bases between. The CDR3 runs 16 residues. Use of 60 Vbeta and 13 Jbeta primers characterized the PCR. Profiling relied on immunoSEQ multiplex PCR, and the TCRdb table lists in-frame clones only, not all of them. The data contain about 97,000 clones, 65% to 75% of them singletons. Study-level points and caveats: CMV serostatus was the only recorded immune exposure for donors. An ancestry cluster, one associated with Asian ancestry, reportedly showed fewer N-insertions than the approximately 670-donor mean in a later analysis.

A note on this clone: The antigen is undetermined.

The sequence derives from a middle-aged woman in good health and CMV-seronegative. The sequenced sample was PBMCs. The chain links TRBV6-6 to TRBJ2-1, with D possibly being TRBD1 (5 bases). The DNA for the CDR3 is TGTGCCAGCAGACCGGGTGTGGGATGGGCGCAGGGTGAGCAGTTCTTC. This translates into CASRPGVGWAQGEQFF.